This T cell receptor beta chain was retrieved from a study of vaccination and CD4 T cells after COVID-19. Study as a whole: Overlapping spike pools from SARS-CoV-2 and HCoV-NL63, HCoV-OC43 and HCoV-229E served as culture stimuli.

This clonotype occurred a few times. Its antigen is not known. Deletions cut 2 bases from V and 7 bases from J, with 15 bases between. The CDR3 has 13 residues. Germline V gene lookup returns CDR1 DFQATT and CDR2 SNEGSKA (reference sequence). With the Oncomine TCR Beta short-read assay, DNA from cultured CD4+ T cells was sequenced. TCRdb analysed the PCR reads with MiXCR anew, one entry per CDR3 protein. The table includes under 15,000 distinct CDR3 sequences, 50% to 65% detected once. Treatment specified: roughly 11-day PBMC culture with coronavirus spike peptide pools or control peptides (ViraFEST assay). After being plated at roughly 2.2 million per well, PBMCs were cultured with approximately 9.9 IU/ml IL-2 and 10 ug/ml peptide pools.

Specimen: CD4+ T cells from blood, cultured in vitro. The rearrangement uses TRBV20-1 and TRBJ2-7; D is possibly TRBD1 or TRBD2 (5 bases each). This TCR derives from a human donor who had recovered from COVID-19. This chain's CDR3 is CSARTDPWGEQYF. The DNA for the CDR3 is TGCAGTGCTAGAACGGACCCGTGGGGGGAGCAGTACTTC.